The source of this T cell receptor beta chain is a study of blood T cell repertoires in COVID-19. Turning to the study itself: Italy, Spain and the United States were the sources of the convalescent and acute COVID-19 samples. PBMCs, B-cell-depleted T cells, or T cells provided the cDNA or gDNA that made up the material.

The protocol was immunoSEQ multiplex PCR, while the TCRdb copy is restricted to in-frame clones and leaves out a portion. The data contain approximately 210,000 clones, about 83% of them singletons. V dropped 4 bases and J dropped 1; count of bases not matched to a gene: 6. The germline gives CDR1 WSHSY, CDR2 SAAADI. This CDR3 spans 15 amino acids. Sequencing was carried out using peripheral blood. The receptor's source is a woman in her sixties or seventies with active or convalescent COVID-19. The chain carries TRBV10-2 and TRBJ1-1, with TRBD1 identical over 7 bases. The CDR3 DNA is TGCGCCAGCAGTGGGCAGGACAGGCAGAACACTGAAGCTTTCTTT. It encodes CASSGQDRQNTEAFF.